One TCR beta chain is described in this entry. The CDR3 runs 13 residues. Germline V gives CDR1 MDHEN, CDR2 SYDVKM. V lost 7 bases to trimming and J lost 6 bases, with 16 bases between them. These data are taken from a study of cytomegalovirus exposure and HLA in healthy donors. TCRdb's table, derived via immunoSEQ multiplex PCR, lists solely in-frame clones and lacks some. The sample carries roughly 59,000 clones, 80% to 95% recorded once. The genes are TRBV28 and TRBJ2-7, with D maybe TRBD1 (5 bases). This clonotype was obtained from a man aged 18 to 29 in good health and CMV-seropositive. The sample comprised PBMCs. The CDR3 nucleotides are TGTGCCAGCATCGCTTCCAGGGTACCCGAGCAGTACTTC. This translates into CASIASRVPEQYF. Full variable domain (outside the CDR3, taken from reference TRBV28 and TRBJ2-7): DVKVTQSSRYLVKRTGEKVFLECVQDMDHENMFWYRQDPGLGLRLIYFSYDVKMKEKGDIPEGYSVSREKKERFSLILESASTNQTSMYLCASIASRVPEQYFGPGTRLTVT.